The rows below give T cell receptor beta chains drawn from one sample of a study of Tregs in tolerant kidney transplant recipients. The repertoire was sequenced with immunoSEQ multiplex PCR; TCRdb's copy has only in-frame clones and lacks some. The sample has about 56,000 clones; over 70% are singletons. Sequenced: CD4+ T cells from blood. These receptors came from a human donor in good health. CDR3s include the opening cysteine and the closing phenylalanine or tryptophan. D genes are given only for firm matches. The size entry is marked missing in some rows and otherwise reads once, few, many or a size class.

j_gene,v_gene,abundance,d_gene,CDR3aa,CDR3nt
TRBJ1-1,TRBV30,once,.,CAWSPTGVNTEAFF,TGTGCCTGGAGTCCGACAGGAGTGAACACTGAAGCTTTCTTT
TRBJ2-1,TRBV12-5,.,TRBD2,CASGLVWSGRINEQFF,TGTGCTAGTGGTTTGGTATGGAGCGGGAGAATAAATGAGCAGTTCTTC
TRBJ2-5,TRBV10-3,few,.,CAISDSGNRETQYF,TGTGCCATCAGTGACTCGGGGAACCGAGAGACCCAGTACTTC
TRBJ1-2,TRBV7-2,few,.,CASSLYGQGRFGYTF,TGTGCCAGCAGCTTATACGGACAAGGCCGTTTTGGCTACACCTTC
TRBJ1-2,TRBV5-1,.,TRBD1,CASSLRELPGQGSYGYTF,TGCGCCAGCAGCCTTAGAGAACTTCCGGGACAGGGGAGCTATGGCTACACCTTC
TRBJ2-5,TRBV6-4,.,TRBD2,CASSSGLAGLDGPQETQYF,TGTGCCAGCAGCTCCGGACTAGCGGGGCTCGATGGGCCTCAAGAGACCCAGTACTTC
TRBJ1-5,TRBV4-1,.,.,CASSQLGGVGNQPQHF,TGCGCCAGCAGCCAACTCGGGGGGGTTGGCAATCAGCCCCAGCATTTT
TRBJ1-2,TRBV30,.,TRBD1,CALENRGYTF,TGTGCCTTAGAAAACAGGGGATACACCTTC
TRBJ2-5,TRBV6-1,.,TRBD2,CASSPGTSKETQYF,TGTGCCAGCAGCCCCGGGACTAGTAAAGAGACCCAGTACTTC
TRBJ2-5,TRBV30,medium-sized,.,CAWREGGRETQYF,TGTGCCTGGAGAGAGGGGGGAAGAGAGACCCAGTACTTC
TRBJ2-7,TRBV6-5,once,.,CASTWDPNSEQYF,TGTGCCAGCACCTGGGACCCCAACTCCGAGCAGTACTTC
TRBJ1-2,TRBV9,.,.,CASSRRGVGGRDYGYTF,TGTGCCAGCAGCCGAAGGGGGGTCGGGGGCCGTGACTATGGCTACACCTTC
TRBJ1-2,TRBV9,once,TRBD1,CASSARSRGQGGSYTF,TGTGCCAGCAGCGCCCGAAGTCGGGGACAGGGAGGAAGCTACACCTTC
TRBJ1-2,TRBV19,.,TRBD1,CASRRPGQGNYGYTF,TGTGCCAGTAGGCGGCCGGGACAGGGAAACTATGGCTACACCTTC
TRBJ1-3,TRBV6-1,.,TRBD1,CASSEVDRGDTIYF,TGTGCCAGCAGTGAAGTGGACAGGGGAGACACCATATATTTT
TRBJ1-5,TRBV5-1,.,.,CASSLVGGTQPQHF,TGCGCCAGCAGCTTGGTCGGGGGGACTCAGCCCCAGCATTTT
TRBJ1-1,TRBV5-1,.,.,CASSLDGRGDTEAFF,TGCGCCAGCAGCTTGGACGGCCGGGGAGACACTGAAGCTTTCTTT
TRBJ1-6,TRBV7-6,once,.,CASKGSYNSPLHF,TGTGCCAGCAAGGGATCCTATAATTCACCCCTCCACTTT
TRBJ1-4,TRBV2,once,TRBD1,CASSVRGTGKLFF,TGTGCCAGCAGTGTTAGGGGGACAGGGAAACTGTTTTTT
TRBJ2-1,TRBV7-3,few,.,CASSSLNGLDEQFF,TGTGCCAGCAGCTCTTTAAATGGACTGGATGAGCAGTTCTTC
TRBJ1-2,TRBV30,once,TRBD1,CAWSAGGRDGYTF,TGTGCCTGGAGTGCAGGGGGTCGGGATGGCTACACCTTC
TRBJ2-1,TRBV2,.,.,CASSEGSKYNEQFF,TGTGCCAGCAGTGAAGGCTCGAAATACAATGAGCAGTTCTTC
TRBJ2-5,TRBV7-9,once,.,CASSFHTGSAETQYF,TGTGCCAGCAGCTTTCATACTGGCAGCGCGGAGACCCAGTACTTC
TRBJ2-7,TRBV11-3,.,TRBD1,CASSRTGVEQYF,TGTGCCAGCTCCAGGACAGGGGTTGAGCAGTACTTC
TRBJ1-6,TRBV6-5,.,.,CASSYKGPRNSPLHF,TGTGCCAGCAGTTATAAAGGCCCGCGGAATTCACCCCTCCACTTT
TRBJ1-3,TRBV18,.,.,CASSLGGPGSGNTIYF,TGTGCCAGCTCACTAGGCGGGCCCGGCTCTGGAAACACCATATATTTT
TRBJ2-7,TRBV7-2,.,TRBD2,CASSRTSGSLYEQYF,TGTGCCAGCAGCCGGACTAGCGGGAGTCTCTACGAGCAGTACTTC
TRBJ2-7,TRBV9,.,.,CASSGSSGGEQYF,TGTGCCAGCAGCGGGTCTTCAGGAGGGGAGCAGTACTTC
TRBJ2-2,TRBV2,.,.,CASRLASGELFF,TGTGCCAGCAGGCTGGCCAGCGGGGAGCTGTTTTTT
TRBJ2-1,TRBV9,.,TRBD1,CASSAGTASYNEQFF,TGTGCCAGCAGCGCTGGGACAGCCTCCTACAATGAGCAGTTCTTC
TRBJ1-2,TRBV19,.,.,CASSWSGIYGYTF,TGTGCCAGTAGCTGGAGTGGGATATATGGCTACACCTTC
TRBJ2-1,TRBV4-2,.,.,CASSHPSDEQFF,TGTGCCAGCAGCCACCCTAGCGATGAGCAGTTCTTC
TRBJ1-1,TRBV10-3,.,.,CAINPQLGTEAFF,TGTGCCATCAATCCGCAGTTGGGGACTGAAGCTTTCTTT
TRBJ1-2,TRBV12-5,.,TRBD1,CASGLGTGNYGYTF,TGTGCTAGTGGTCTCGGGACAGGGAACTATGGCTACACCTTC
TRBJ1-3,TRBV14,.,.,CASSQEGFSGNTIYF,TGTGCCAGCAGCCAAGAAGGGTTTTCTGGAAACACCATATATTTT
TRBJ1-6,TRBV7-2,.,.,CASSLWQGNSPLHF,TGTGCCAGCAGCTTATGGCAGGGAAATTCACCCCTCCACTTT
TRBJ2-3,TRBV4-2,.,TRBD2,CASSPQGTSGSVTGTDTQYF,TGTGCCAGCAGCCCGCAAGGAACTAGCGGGAGTGTTACTGGCACAGATACGCAGTATTTT
TRBJ2-7,TRBV28,.,.,CASSLFGGEQYF,TGTGCCAGCAGTTTATTCGGCGGCGAGCAGTACTTC
TRBJ2-1,TRBV7-3,.,.,CASGFDAYNEQFF,TGTGCCAGCGGATTCGACGCGTACAATGAGCAGTTCTTC
TRBJ2-1,TRBV14,.,.,CASSQGVAAGYNEQFF,TGTGCCAGCAGCCAAGGGGTAGCGGCCGGCTACAATGAGCAGTTCTTC
TRBJ2-1,TRBV5-1,.,.,CASSPLTIHNEQFF,TGCGCCAGCAGCCCACTGACGATTCACAATGAGCAGTTCTTC
TRBJ2-3,TRBV19,.,.,CASSIGFVSTDTQYF,TGTGCCAGTAGTATTGGGTTTGTGAGCACAGATACGCAGTATTTT
TRBJ2-5,TRBV5-6,.,.,CASSLPQNAVETQYF,TGTGCCAGCAGCTTGCCACAGAATGCTGTAGAGACCCAGTACTTC
TRBJ1-1,TRBV7-8,.,TRBD1,CASSLPGQGASLNTEAFF,TGTGCCAGCAGCTTGCCGGGACAGGGGGCCTCATTGAACACTGAAGCTTTCTTT
TRBJ2-7,TRBV4-2,.,.,CASSQDRTPRAYEQYF,TGTGCCAGCAGCCAAGACCGGACCCCCCGAGCCTACGAGCAGTACTTC